This T cell receptor beta chain emerged from a study of stem cell transplantation in POMP-related autoinflammatory disease. Study background: The study hypothesized thymoproteasome defects skew the TRB repertoire via impaired CD8+ selection. Before transplant: CD4+ naive skewing, low CD8+ proportions, reduced cytokine secretion.

Study outcomes and limitations: Across all analyzed T-cell subsets, patients with PRAID tended toward reduced diversity and increased clonality. In PRAID patients, the number of distinct TRB V-J gene pairings was restricted.

Only in-frame clones appear in the TCRdb table, and some are missing; sequencing was by immunoSEQ multiplex PCR. The table records under 11,000 clones, more than 75% of them present only once. PRAID combined immunodeficiency and autoinflammation. V lost 5 bases, J lost 6 bases, and 3 bases stayed unmatched. The CDR3 loop spans 11 amino acids. Germline CDR1 is SQVTM and CDR2 is ANQGSEA. About this clone itself: As yet, its antigen is unknown.

The gene calls are TRBV29-1 and TRBJ1-2; 7 bases are a match to TRBD1. Source: CD8+ T cells from PBMCs, taken before stem cell transplantation. The receptor was derived from a human donor with POMP-related autoinflammation and immune dysregulation (PRAID). CDR3 sequence reads: CSVTGADGYTF. In DNA, the CDR3 is TGCAGCGTTACAGGGGCGGATGGCTACACCTTC.